This T cell receptor (beta chain) was recovered during a study of vaccination and CD4 T cells after COVID-19. Looking at the study overall: Each enrolled participant received a two-dose regimen of either BNT162b2 or mRNA-1273 vaccine.

Study-wide findings and caveats: Convalescent patients had a median roughly 86% of reactive clones appearing only post-vaccination.

Noted treatment: approximately 9-day PBMC culture with coronavirus spike peptide pools or control peptides (ViraFEST assay). Antigen-specific T cells were expanded with peptide pools by ViraFEST, and TCRs were then sequenced. The Oncomine TCR Beta short-read assay generated sequence data from the DNA of cultured CD4+ T cells. From cultured CD4+ T cells, genomic DNA was extracted. TCRdb analysed the PCR reads with MiXCR anew, one entry per CDR3 protein. The data hold about 20,000 distinct CDR3 sequences, with 45% to 70% observed a single time. This CDR3 has 17 amino acids. Trimming stripped 0 bases from V and 5 bases from J, with 19 bases between. The germline V gene encodes CDR1 LGHNA and CDR2 YNFKEQ. This clonotype was observed once. The antigen is undetermined.

Sequencing input: CD4+ T cells from blood, cultured in vitro. This receptor was identified in a human donor who had recovered from COVID-19. The gene calls are TRBV4-2 and TRBJ1-2; D remains ambiguous. The CDR3 nucleotides read TGTGCCAGCAGCCAAGATCGGTGGGGAGATACGAATTATGGCTACACCTTC. Translating it yields CASSQDRWGDTNYGYTF.